Reported below is one T cell receptor (beta chain). In this sample, this clonotype turned up a few times. Its antigen is currently not known. No per-base quality is available; no much larger clone lies one base away. The sample comes from a study of T cells in Graves' hyperthyroidism and ophthalmopathy (dated by TCRdb to about 2019). Looking at the study overall: Peripheral blood samples were taken at initial diagnosis, before any treatment was given. Prospective prediction of ophthalmopathy was tested in an independent validation cohort consisting of roughly 19 hyperthyroidism patients and 15 or so patients who later progressed to ophthalmopathy. To identify distinguishing TCR V-J signatures, a discovery cohort of around 98 patients was used, comprising 43 with Graves' ophthalmopathy and some 57 with stable Graves' hyperthyroidism. The paper describes TCR Vbeta CDR3 sequencing of 120 to 150 peripheral blood samples, made up of about 40 ophthalmopathy patients, some 76 hyperthyroidism patients and approximately 17 progressor patients. The 80 to 100 discovery patients were randomly divided into training and test sets at a 7:3 ratio. Following sampling, methimazole starting at 30 mg daily was given to hyperthyroidism patients, and high-dose intravenous methylprednisolone was given to ophthalmopathy patients. Thyroid tissue and blood T-cell repertoires from six Graves' hyperthyroidism patients were also compared in the study. Beyond this particular receptor, the publication reports: In cross-validation, a model built on a 13 V-J signature told ophthalmopathy apart from stable hyperthyroidism with 85% to 90% sensitivity and about 81% specificity, and in testing the same model reached 80%/75%. No statistical method was used to set the sample size in advance, and investigators knew the group allocation. Most expanded thyroid clonotypes (frequency above 0.001) were also detected in blood, suggesting blood repertoires may reflect thyroid immune responses. In validation, the model predicted progression to ophthalmopathy with 60% to 71% sensitivity and about 73% specificity, a median of 6.5 months before onset.

CDR1 and CDR2, looked up from the germline V gene, are MNHNS and SASEGT. V lost 5 bases and J lost 5 bases, and the count of bases not matched to a germline gene is 12. The CDR3 numbers 16 residues from cysteine through phenylalanine. Left in the record is the CDR3 DNA by itself, 48 bases read in frame from the first base. Ophthalmopathy patients had moderately to severely active disease, with a Clinical Activity Score of 3 or more, a NOSPECS grade of 4 or more, and a disease duration of less than 3 months. Exclusion was applied to patients with uncontrolled infections, other autoimmune diseases, pregnancy or lactation. Diagnoses relied on clinical symptoms, serum thyroxine and TRAb, thyroid ultrasound and orbital computed tomography. PBMCs were separated from approximately 10 ml of fresh peripheral blood using Ficoll-Paque density gradient centrifugation. Trizol reagent was used to extract total RNA, and RNA quality was then checked on an Agilent 2100 Bioanalyzer.

TCR beta CDR3 regions were amplified from RNA transcripts. The TCR CDR3 was subjected to a first round of RT-PCR using the HTBI primer set and the Qiagen OneStep RT-PCR kit. The libraries were constructed in a second round of multiplex PCR and then size-selected and purified. The libraries were sequenced on an Illumina HiSeq2000 using paired-end 100 bp reads. The original pipeline was this. SOAPnuke was used to process the raw data, with reads discarded if the reads contained adapters or uncalled bases, had a mean Phred below 15, or lacked an exact constant-primer or identifier match. COPE v1.2.5 was used to merge the high-quality paired reads, and each unique nucleotide sequence was defined as a clonotype. Clonotypes were aligned to IMGT TRBV, TRBD and TRBJ reference segments using MiTCR v1.1. Analysis was restricted to V-J combinations with a frequency above 0.0001, which covered roughly 99% of repertoires. The TCS score was defined as F50 (clonal expansion) divided by E x V (chaos), with BLOSUM62-based TCRdist calculated between CDR3 peptides within each V-J. Welch's t-statistics and random forest reduced some 510 V-J features to 13, which were used in a naive Bayes classifier (R e1071). The raw public reads went through TCRdb reprocessing: fastp at Q25, MiXCR clone calling, in-frame beta chains kept. Duplicate CDR3 protein sequences are folded into a single record with the most common DNA and genes. The V and J calls reflect TCRdb's pipeline rather than the authors' work. The sample table shows about 600,000 distinct CDR3 sequences, and roughly a sixth are seen once. Less than 3.5% of the sample lies in the top ten.

Sequenced input: blood. Recombination connected TRBV6-1 to TRBJ2-5, with TRBD1 identical over 9 junction bases. This TCR derives from a woman aged 40 to 49 with Graves' ophthalmopathy. The CDR3 loop reads CASSWSSGTGSETQYF. The DNA sequence is TGTGCCAGCAGTTGGAGCAGTGGGACAGGGAGCGAGACCCAGTACTTC.